This T cell receptor (beta chain) was recovered during a study of T cells in Graves' hyperthyroidism and ophthalmopathy. Researchers took RNA transcripts and amplified the TCR beta CDR3 regions from them. Primed by the HTBI set, a first-round RT-PCR was run on the TCR CDR3. One entry per CDR3 protein, called by TCRdb with MiXCR from the multiplex PCR reads. The sample lists hundreds of thousands of distinct CDR3 sequences, about a sixth seen once, with roughly 3.4% in the top ten. This clonotype has at least ten counts. Its antigen is still unknown. V lost 8 bases to trimming and J lost 5 bases; unmatched junction nucleotides: 11. CDR1 and CDR2 (germline): MDHEN, SYDVKM. The CDR3 sequence is 15 residues long. Study results and limitations: Most clonotypes expanded in thyroid above 0.001 were likewise present in blood.

Disease lasting under 3 months, a NOSPECS grade of at least 4, and a Clinical Activity Score of at least 3 were features of the ophthalmopathy patients. Sequencing was done on a sample of blood. This TCR was recovered from a woman between 40 and 50 years old with Graves' ophthalmopathy. The chain combines TRBV28 with TRBJ1-5; 8 nucleotides agree with TRBD1. In DNA, the CDR3 is TGTGCCAGCTCCCCACCCGGACAGGGACATCAGCCCCAGCATTTT. It specifies CASSPPGQGHQPQHF.